The present T cell receptor beta chain was sequenced within a study of blood T cell repertoires in COVID-19. Some clones are missing from TCRdb's copy, which holds only in-frame ones; the method was immunoSEQ multiplex PCR. The sample holds more than 200,000 clones, more than 75% seen once. This CDR3 region has 13 residues. The V and J ends lost 1 base and 5 bases respectively, with 9 bases between them. Germline V gene lookup returns CDR1 MDHEN and CDR2 SYDVKM. This sequence joins TRBV28 and TRBJ2-7, with D possibly matching TRBD1 (5 bases). Material: peripheral blood. The sequence was obtained from a man aged 45-65 years with COVID-19, enrolled during active disease. This chain's CDR3 is CASSLSARDEQYF. The CDR3 nucleotides are TGTGCCAGCAGTTTATCAGCCAGGGACGAGCAGTACTTC.